The 32 T cell receptor beta chains reported below all come from one sample, sequenced in a study of blood T cells in healthy people across ages. A second PCR of 7 to 11 cycles used a sample-barcoded 5' primer and a J-beta primer mix. TCRdb re-analysed the 5' RACE reads in MiXCR, keeping a single row per CDR3 protein. The sample contains approximately 800,000 distinct CDR3 sequences, roughly 53% of which appear only once. The sample was blood. These receptors were taken from a man aged 80 or over in good health.

The chain couples TRBV12-3 or TRBV12-4 to TRBJ2-7; 7 bases are a match to TRBD1. The DNA end is more similar to TRBJ2-5, so the J call may be wrong. There are 13 residues in the CDR3. The CDR3 region has the DNA TGTGCCAGTGTCACCGGGACAGAAAAGACCCAGTACTTC. Residues: CASVTGTEKTQYF.

This chain joins TRBV11-2 and TRBJ1-2; the D gene is possibly TRBD1 (6 bases). V gave up 1 base and J gave up 4 bases, with 10 bases separating them. CDR3 size: 14 residues. Per the germline V gene, CDR1 is SGHAT and CDR2 is FQNNGV. CDR3 bases: TGTGCCAGCAGCTTAGGTACAGGGACCTATGGCTACACCTTC. Translated: CASSLGTGTYGYTF.

This clonotype came up a few times. The chain recombines TRBV6-6 with TRBJ2-7; no clear D. V lost 0 bases, J lost 0 bases, and 15 bases lay in between. The CDR3 extends over 17 amino acids. Germline assignment: CDR1 MNHNY and CDR2 SVGAGI (reference sequence). The CDR3 DNA is TGTGCCAGCAGTTACTCGCTTCGGTCCCCGAGCTCCTACGAGCAGTACTTC. It encodes CASSYSLRSPSSYEQYF.

This clonotype was detected a few times. This chain connects TRBV20-1 to TRBJ2-5; D assignment may be TRBD1 or TRBD2 (6 bases each). Germline V CDR1 and CDR2: DFQATT, SNEGSKA (reference sequence). The CDR3 extends over 15 amino acids. The germline V and J ends were trimmed by 5 bases and 6 bases, with 22 bases remaining between them. The CDR3 nucleotides are TGCAGTGCTGTAAAACCCGAAGGGGGGAGACAGACCCAGTACTTC. Translated: CSAVKPEGGRQTQYF.

This clonotype was counted only a few times. The gene calls are TRBV20-1 and TRBJ2-3; TRBD1 might be the D (6 bases). V was clipped by 5 bases and J by 8 bases, with 17 bases between them. In germline, CDR1 is DFQATT, CDR2 SNEGSKA (reference sequence). The CDR3 has 13 residues. The CDR3 coding sequence is TGCAGTGCTCTCAACCGAACAGGGATTACGCAGTATTTT. Its protein product is CSALNRTGITQYF.

The chain is built from TRBV4-1 and TRBJ2-6; D perhaps matches TRBD1 (6 bases). V dropped 4 bases and J dropped 0 bases, with 19 bases sitting between them. Germline V lookup: CDR1 MGHRA, CDR2 YSYEKL. CDR3 length equals 19 residues. The CDR3 DNA reads TGCGCCAGCAGCCGAGGCTCAGGGGCCCTACTCTCTGGGGCCAACGTCCTGACTTTC. Protein sequence: CASSRGSGALLSGANVLTF.

J is TRBJ1-4 and V is TRBV5-1; D not resolved. Between the trimmed V and J ends, which lost 0 bases and 2 bases, there was a span of 8 bases. Germline V gene lookup returns CDR1 SGHRS and CDR2 YFSETQ. The CDR3 has 15 residues. The CDR3 region is CASSLEGRTNEKLFF. The CDR3 DNA sequence: TGCGCCAGCAGCTTGGAAGGGCGGACTAATGAAAAACTGTTTTTT.

A few counts support this clonotype. The chain joins TRBV20-1 to TRBJ2-7, with TRBD2 matching 7 bases. V was pared by 2 bases and J by 2 bases, with 6 bases of the junction left unmatched. CDR1 and CDR2 (germline): DFQATT, SNEGSKA (reference sequence). This CDR3 is 14 amino acids long. CDR3 loop: CSARQWEGPYEQYF. The CDR3 nucleotides are TGCAGTGCTAGACAGTGGGAGGGCCCCTACGAGCAGTACTTC.

This clonotype turned up a few times. In nucleotides, the CDR3 is TGTGCCATCAGCCCCTCCGGCGGGGCCTATGGCTACACCTTC. Translated: CAISPSGGAYGYTF. V and J are TRBV10-3 and TRBJ1-2, with D possibly being TRBD1 (5 bases). This CDR3 has 14 residues. Germline CDR1 reads ENHRY; CDR2 reads SYGVKD. Trimming left V 6 bases short and J 4 bases short, with 15 bases between.

This rearrangement joins TRBV20-1 to TRBJ2-4, with 11 bases lining up with TRBD2. From germline, CDR1 is DFQATT and CDR2 SNEGSKA (reference sequence). V was pared by 1 base and J by 13 bases, with 18 bases of the junction left unmatched. The CDR3 consists of 17 residues. The CDR3 sequence: CSARVLRGTSGLGEQYF. In nucleotides, the CDR3 is TGCAGTGCTAGAGTTCTTAGGGGGACTAGCGGCCTGGGGGAGCAGTACTTC.

Only a few counts were recorded for this clonotype. J is TRBJ2-3 and V is TRBV28, with 13 bases fitting TRBD2. The CDR3 contains 16 residues. From germline, CDR1 is MDHEN and CDR2 SYDVKM. The V segment lost 4 bases and the J segment 6 bases; nucleotides outside the gene matches: 7. CDR3 bases: TGTGCCAGCAGTTCTCCCGGGACTAGCGGGAAGGATACGCAGTATTTT. Its protein is CASSSPGTSGKDTQYF.

The genes are TRBV7-3 and TRBJ2-1; D is ambiguous. Germline-derived CDR1 and CDR2 are SGHTA and FQGTGA. Deletions cut 5 bases from V and 7 bases from J, with 18 bases between. CDR3 size: 15 residues. The CDR3, as DNA: TGTGCCAGCAGCAAAAAGAGCGCCGTCGGAAATGAGCAGTTCTTC. This gives the protein CASSKKSAVGNEQFF.

This clonotype was recorded a few times. V and J are TRBV12-3 or TRBV12-4 and TRBJ2-1; 7 nucleotides match TRBD1. This CDR3 is 16 amino acids long. V lost 2 bases to trimming and J lost 3 bases; unmatched junction nucleotides: 7. The chain's CDR3 is CASSLWAGGGYNEQFF. The CDR3 DNA is TGTGCCAGCAGTTTATGGGCAGGGGGTGGCTACAATGAGCAGTTCTTC.

The chain recombines TRBV7-8 with TRBJ2-5, with D tentatively TRBD1 (6 bases). Trimming took off 11 bases at V and 5 bases at J, with 15 bases between the two ends. The CDR3 covers 12 residues. Per germline, CDR1 SGHVS and CDR2 FQNEAQ. The CDR3 DNA reads TGTGCCTCCAACACAGGGACCGAGACCCAGTACTTC. It yields the protein CASNTGTETQYF.

The chain combines TRBV6-1 with TRBJ2-1; TRBD1 might be the D (6 bases). The CDR3 is 14 residues long. CDR1 is MNHNS and CDR2 is SASEGT in the germline V gene. V gave up 11 bases and J gave up 0 bases, with 14 bases separating them. The CDR3 DNA is TGTGCCGAGGGGCAGGGGAGCTCCTACAATGAGCAGTTCTTC. It specifies CAEGQGSSYNEQFF.

The rearrangement links TRBV6-6 to TRBJ1-4; D not certain. The CDR3 has 13 amino acids. The V gene lost 7 bases and the J gene lost 0 bases, with 6 bases spanning the gap. Germline V gene sequence: CDR1 MNHNY, CDR2 SVGAGI (reference sequence). The CDR3 nucleotides read TGTGCCAGCACAGGTTCAACTAATGAAAAACTGTTTTTT. It encodes CASTGSTNEKLFF.

The chain links TRBV7-2 to TRBJ2-3, with a weak D call TRBD2 (6 bases). CDR1 SGHTA and CDR2 FQGNSA come from the germline V gene. The CDR3 sequence is 16 residues long. The V gene lost 4 bases and the J gene lost 3 bases, with 17 bases spanning the gap. CDR3: CASSSLGLSVTDTQYF. The CDR3 DNA reads as TGTGCCAGCAGCTCCCTGGGACTCTCGGTGACAGATACGCAGTATTTT. Full variable domain (remainder filled in from reference TRBV7-2 and TRBJ2-3): GAGVSQSPSNKVTEKGKDVELRCDPISGHTALYWYRQSLGQGLEFLIYFQGNSAPDKSGLPSDRFSAERTGGSVSTLTIQRTQQEDSAVYLCASSSLGLSVTDTQYFGPGTRLTVL.

The gene calls are TRBV6-5 and TRBJ2-1; TRBD2 agrees at 10 bases. This CDR3 region has 15 residues. The V segment lost 6 bases and the J segment 3 bases; nucleotides outside the gene matches: 5. CDR1 is MNHEY and CDR2 is SVGAGI in the germline V gene. The CDR3 nucleotides read TGTGCCAGCAGGGGATCTAGCGGGGGCTACAATGAGCAGTTCTTC. Translating gives CASRGSSGGYNEQFF.

The chain employs TRBV24-1 and TRBJ2-5; 9 bases line up with TRBD1. This CDR3 contains 16 residues. V dropped 4 bases and J dropped 11; count of bases not matched to a gene: 16. The V gene's germline CDR1 is KGHDR and CDR2 SFDVKD. This chain's CDR3 is CATSDDGTGRHNEQYF. Written as DNA, the CDR3 is TGTGCCACCAGTGACGACGGGACAGGGCGGCACAATGAGCAGTACTTC.

The V gene is TRBV24-1, the J gene TRBJ2-6; 7 positions agree with TRBD2. V shed 4 bases, J shed 2 bases, and the junction held 16 bases outside the gene matches. The CDR3 is 20 amino acids. Germline assignment: CDR1 KGHDR and CDR2 SFDVKD. The CDR3 DNA follows: TGTGCCACCAGTGACTCCCGACTAGCCTACCAATTCCCTGGGGCCAACGTCCTGACTTTC. Translating it yields CATSDSRLAYQFPGANVLTF.

Written as DNA, the CDR3 is TGTGCCAGCAGTACCACCCGTAGCGGGAGTGGAGAGCAGTTCTTC. Its protein product is CASSTTRSGSGEQFF. The chain is built from TRBV12-3 or TRBV12-4 and TRBJ2-1, with 9 bases identical to TRBD2. The CDR3 is made up of 15 amino acids. V dropped 5 bases and J dropped 10; count of bases not matched to a gene: 12.

CDR3 coding DNA: TGCAGTGCTAGAGCGGGACAGGGGGACAATCAGCCCCAGCATTTT. It translates to CSARAGQGDNQPQHF. This chain links TRBV20-1 with TRBJ1-5, with 11 bases matching TRBD1. This CDR3 has 15 residues. Looked up from germline, CDR1 is DFQATT and CDR2 is SNEGSKA (reference sequence). The V segment lost 1 base and the J segment 3 bases; nucleotides outside the gene matches: 2.

This clonotype has at least ten counts. V and J are TRBV28 and TRBJ2-7, with 7 positions matching TRBD1. This CDR3 has 12 amino acids. V was clipped by 4 bases and J by 3 bases; unmatched bases: 0. Germline V gene data show CDR1 as MDHEN and CDR2 as SYDVKM. The CDR3: CASSWTGYEQYF. The CDR3 DNA reads as TGTGCCAGCAGTTGGACAGGCTACGAGCAGTACTTC. Full variable domain (outside the CDR3, taken from reference TRBV28 and TRBJ2-7): DVKVTQSSRYLVKRTGEKVFLECVQDMDHENMFWYRQDPGLGLRLIYFSYDVKMKEKGDIPEGYSVSREKKERFSLILESASTNQTSMYLCASSWTGYEQYFGPGTRLTVT.

This clonotype showed up just a few times. In DNA, the CDR3 is TGTGCCAGCAGTCGGCTAGCGGAAAGAGCCAAAAACATTCAGTACTTC. It yields the protein CASSRLAERAKNIQYF. J is TRBJ2-4 and V is TRBV27, with TRBD2 matching over 7 bases. After removal of 5 bases from V and 0 bases from J, the junction contained 7 bases not matched to a gene. The CDR3 has 16 residues. Per germline, CDR1 MNHEY and CDR2 SMNVEV (reference sequence).

Only a few counts were recorded for this clonotype. The chain links TRBV11-2 to TRBJ2-7, with 10 nucleotides matching TRBD1. This CDR3 is 18 amino acids long. Germline CDR1 SGHAT, CDR2 FQNNGV. The V and J ends lost 4 bases and 6 bases, in that order; junction bases with no gene match: 18. CDR3 nucleotide sequence: TGTGCCAGCAGCTCTCTACGGACAGGGGGATTTTTTCGTTTCGAGCAGTACTTC. It is translated as CASSSLRTGGFFRFEQYF. The variable domain in full, completed from reference TRBV11-2 and TRBJ2-7, reads EAGVAQSPRYKIIEKRQSVAFWCNPISGHATLYWYQQILGQGPKLLIQFQNNGVVDDSQLPKDRFSAERLKGVDSTLKIQPAKLEDSAVYLCASSSLRTGGFFRFEQYFGPGTRLTVT.

The rearrangement uses TRBV29-1 and TRBJ2-3; D not certain. The CDR3 sequence is 12 residues long. Trimming shortened V by 7 bases and J by 2 bases, and 10 bases separated the two germline ends. CDR1 and CDR2 from the germline V gene are SQVTM and ANQGSEA. DNA of the CDR3: TGCAGCGCCCATGGGCTCACAGATACGCAGTATTTT. It yields the protein CSAHGLTDTQYF.

V is TRBV24-1 and J is TRBJ2-5, with D uncertain. The germline V and J ends were trimmed by 3 bases and 11 bases, with 15 bases remaining between them. This CDR3 region has 13 residues. Germline V CDR1 and CDR2: KGHDR, SFDVKD. The chain's CDR3 is CATSDQRSAAQYF. The CDR3 region has the DNA TGTGCCACCAGTGATCAGAGGTCCGCCGCGCAGTACTTC.

The rearrangement uses TRBV27 and TRBJ1-1, with D maybe TRBD1 (5 bases). CDR1 MNHEY and CDR2 SMNVEV come from the germline V gene (reference sequence). Trimming pared 5 bases from V and 3 bases from J, leaving 16 bases between. CDR3 length equals 15 residues. The CDR3 here is CASSPSGPGDTEAFF. The CDR3 DNA reads TGTGCCAGCAGTCCCTCGGGGCCGGGGGACACTGAAGCTTTCTTT.

The sample holds a few counts of this clonotype. The chain is built from TRBV7-2 and TRBJ2-3; 9 positions match TRBD2. This CDR3 contains 16 residues. Germline values: CDR1 SGHTA, CDR2 FQGNSA. Unmatched junction bases numbered 9, after V lost 4 bases and J lost 4 bases. CDR3 bases: TGTGCCAGCAGCTCAGTAGCGGGAGTGATTGCAGATACGCAGTATTTT. It encodes CASSSVAGVIADTQYF. Combining the CDR3 with reference TRBV7-2 and TRBJ2-3 gives the whole variable domain GAGVSQSPSNKVTEKGKDVELRCDPISGHTALYWYRQSLGQGLEFLIYFQGNSAPDKSGLPSDRFSAERTGGSVSTLTIQRTQQEDSAVYLCASSSVAGVIADTQYFGPGTRLTVL.

This clonotype appeared a single time. The V call is TRBV2, the J call TRBJ2-4, with D possibly matching TRBD1 (6 bases). CDR3 length: 13 amino acids. Germline assignment: CDR1 SNHLY and CDR2 FYNNEI. V was trimmed by 6 bases and J by 7 bases, leaving 13 bases between them. The DNA for the CDR3 is TGTGCCAGCAGGGGGGCCCAGGTCAACATTCAGTACTTC. It yields the protein CASRGAQVNIQYF.

V and J are TRBV27 and TRBJ2-1; D possibly uses TRBD1 or TRBD2 (5 bases each). The V gene's germline CDR1 is MNHEY and CDR2 SMNVEV (reference sequence). CDR3 length: 13 amino acids. V dropped 1 base and J dropped 6 bases, with 7 bases sitting between them. The CDR3 sequence: CASSLFGGNEQFF. The CDR3, as DNA: TGTGCCAGCAGTTTATTTGGGGGCAATGAGCAGTTCTTC.

This clonotype appeared a few times. This chain joins TRBV20-1 and TRBJ1-1, with 7 bases matching TRBD1. The CDR3 sequence is 13 residues long. Germline V CDR1 and CDR2: DFQATT, SNEGSKA (reference sequence). Germline trimming cut 2 bases from V and 5 bases from J; bases unmatched to any gene: 5. CDR3 nucleotide sequence: TGCAGTGCTAGAAGCAAGACAGGGACTGAAGCTTTCTTT. It codes for CSARSKTGTEAFF.